Here is one T cell receptor (beta chain) with its context. Its specific antigen is unknown. There are no base qualities to consult, and no much larger clone falls within one base. After removal of 0 bases from V and 5 bases from J, the junction retains 7 bases not matched to a gene. The germline V gene encodes CDR1 SGDLS and CDR2 YYNGEE. The CDR3, from cysteine to phenylalanine, totals 15 residues. Only CDR3 DNA is held: 45 bases, read in frame from base 1. This sample stems from a study of blood T cell repertoires in COVID-19 (dated by TCRdb to about 2020). Turning to the overall study: Samples from collaborators originated in the United States, Italy and Spain and spanned both the acute and convalescent phases of COVID-19. The material from the prospective study consisted of cDNA or gDNA derived from T cells, B-cell-depleted T cells, or PBMCs. The dataset comprised deeply sampled blood TCRbeta repertoires from subjects exposed to, actively infected with, or recovered from COVID-19. A freely available public database, intended as a resource for researchers studying the immune response to SARS-CoV-2, is where the repertoires were released. The samples were drawn from two sources: the first 160 participants of the ongoing ImmuneRACE study, and 1,200 or so subjects contributed by 6 global collaborators. Nearly every sample came with metadata listing a de-identified subject ID, COVID-19 status, age in years and sex. HLA class I and class II types, where available, came from metadata supplied by the sample provider rather than from assay-based typing.

Results the study describes overall, beyond this receptor: The quantity of clinical and demographic metadata differed by source and by participant and was supplied without curation.

The immunoSEQ Assay, a bias-controlled multiplex PCR, was used to amplify TCRbeta CDR3 regions from genomic DNA. On the authors' methods: Within the assay, amplification of reference gene primers was used to estimate how many nucleated cells each sample contained. To quantify the absolute abundance of each unique TCRbeta CDR3 rearrangement, sequence reads were collapsed and filtered. For each sample, productive Simpson clonality was calculated as the square root of Simpson's diversity index across productive rearrangements. Held by TCRdb, this immuneACCESS table contains in-frame sequences only and omits some clones. Under half of the omission traces to an unresolved V gene where checked; the cause of the rest is unknown. The V and J calls and the clone size are those of that table, but D and trimming were determined from the DNA. The sample contains 150,000 or so clones, almost 85% of them found a single time. Together, the top ten hold approximately 16% of the sample.

Each collaborating institution followed its own protocols to collect whole blood in K2EDTA tubes. For TCRbeta analysis, collaborator samples were shipped as frozen whole blood, as isolated PBMCs, or as DNA extracted from either sample type. Recombination joined TRBV9 with TRBJ2-5; 7 middle bases align to TRBD1. The sample consisted of peripheral blood. The TCR comes from a human donor with acute or convalescent COVID-19. The donor label of this sample is uncertain. The DNA sequence follows: TGTGCCAGCAGCGTAGAGGGGGCGGGTTGGGAGACCCAGTACTTC. Its protein product is CASSVEGAGWETQYF.